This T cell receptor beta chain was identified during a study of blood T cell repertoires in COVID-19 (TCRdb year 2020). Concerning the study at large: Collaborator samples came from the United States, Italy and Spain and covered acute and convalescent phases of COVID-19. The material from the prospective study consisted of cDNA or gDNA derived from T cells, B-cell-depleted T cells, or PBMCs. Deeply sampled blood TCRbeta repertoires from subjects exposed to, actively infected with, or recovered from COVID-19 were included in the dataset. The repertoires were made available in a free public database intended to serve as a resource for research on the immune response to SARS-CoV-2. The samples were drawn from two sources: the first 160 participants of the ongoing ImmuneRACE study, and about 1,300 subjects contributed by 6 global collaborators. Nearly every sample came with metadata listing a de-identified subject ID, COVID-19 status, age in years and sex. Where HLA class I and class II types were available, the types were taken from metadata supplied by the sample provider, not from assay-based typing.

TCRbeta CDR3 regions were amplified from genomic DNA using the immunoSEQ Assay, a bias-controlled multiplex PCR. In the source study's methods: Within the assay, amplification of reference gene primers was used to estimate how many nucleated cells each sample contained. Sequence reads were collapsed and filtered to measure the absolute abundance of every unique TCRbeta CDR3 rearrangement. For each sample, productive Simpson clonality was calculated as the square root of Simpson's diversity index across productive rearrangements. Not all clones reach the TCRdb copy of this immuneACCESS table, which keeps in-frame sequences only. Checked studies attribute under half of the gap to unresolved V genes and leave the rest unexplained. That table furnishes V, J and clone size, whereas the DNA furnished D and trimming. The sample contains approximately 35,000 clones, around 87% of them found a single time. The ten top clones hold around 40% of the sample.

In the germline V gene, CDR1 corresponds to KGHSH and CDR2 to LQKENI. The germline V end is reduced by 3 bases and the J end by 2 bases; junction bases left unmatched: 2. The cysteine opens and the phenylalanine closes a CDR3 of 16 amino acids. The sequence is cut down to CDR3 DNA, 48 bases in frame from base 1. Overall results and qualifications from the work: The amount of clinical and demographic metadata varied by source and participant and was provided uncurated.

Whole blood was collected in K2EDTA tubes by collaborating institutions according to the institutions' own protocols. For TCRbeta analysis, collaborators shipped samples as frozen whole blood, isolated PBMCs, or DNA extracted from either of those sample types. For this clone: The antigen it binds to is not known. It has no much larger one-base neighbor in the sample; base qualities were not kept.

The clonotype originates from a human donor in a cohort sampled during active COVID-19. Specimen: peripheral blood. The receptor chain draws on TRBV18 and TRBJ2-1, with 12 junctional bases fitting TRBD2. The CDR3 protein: CASSPSSGGAYNEQFF. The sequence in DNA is TGTGCCAGCTCACCGTCTAGCGGGGGGGCCTACAATGAGCAGTTCTTC. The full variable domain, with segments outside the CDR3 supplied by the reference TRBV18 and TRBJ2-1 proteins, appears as NAGVMQNPRHLVRRRGQEARLRCSPMKGHSHVYWYRQLPEEGLKFMVYLQKENIIDESGMPKERFSAEFPKEGPSILRIQQVVRGDSAAYFCASSPSSGGAYNEQFFGPGTRLTVL.